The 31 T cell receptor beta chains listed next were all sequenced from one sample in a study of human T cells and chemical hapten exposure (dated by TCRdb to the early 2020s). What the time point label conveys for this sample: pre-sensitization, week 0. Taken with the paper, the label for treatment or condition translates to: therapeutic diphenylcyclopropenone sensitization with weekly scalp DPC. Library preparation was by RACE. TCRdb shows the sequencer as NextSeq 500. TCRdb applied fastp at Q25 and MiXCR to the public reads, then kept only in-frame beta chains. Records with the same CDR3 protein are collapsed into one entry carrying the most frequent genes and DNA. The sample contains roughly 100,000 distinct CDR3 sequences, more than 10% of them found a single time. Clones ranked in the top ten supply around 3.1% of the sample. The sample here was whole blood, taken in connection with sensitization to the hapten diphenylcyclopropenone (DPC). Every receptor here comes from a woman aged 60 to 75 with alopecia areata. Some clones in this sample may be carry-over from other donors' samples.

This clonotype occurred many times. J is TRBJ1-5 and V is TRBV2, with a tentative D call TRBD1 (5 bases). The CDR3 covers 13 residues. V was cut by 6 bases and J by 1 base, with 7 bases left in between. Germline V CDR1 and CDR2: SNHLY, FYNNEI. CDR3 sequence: CASRGDSNQPQHF. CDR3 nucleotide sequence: TGTGCCAGCAGGGGGGACAGCAATCAGCCCCAGCATTTT.

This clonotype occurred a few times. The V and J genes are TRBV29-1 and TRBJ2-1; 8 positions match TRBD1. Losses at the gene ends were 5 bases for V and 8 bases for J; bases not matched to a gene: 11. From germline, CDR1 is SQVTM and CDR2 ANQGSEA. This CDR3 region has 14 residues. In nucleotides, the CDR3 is TGCAGCGTTCGGAAGCGCAGGGGGCGGGATGAGCAGTTCTTC. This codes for CSVRKRRGRDEQFF.

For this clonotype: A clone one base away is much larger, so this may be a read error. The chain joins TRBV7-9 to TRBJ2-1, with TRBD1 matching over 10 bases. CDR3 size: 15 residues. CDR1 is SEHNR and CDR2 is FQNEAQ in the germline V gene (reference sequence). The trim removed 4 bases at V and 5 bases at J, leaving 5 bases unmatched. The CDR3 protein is CASSSGQGGHNEQFF. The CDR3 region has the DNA TGTGCCAGCAGCTCAGGACAGGGGGGACACAATGAGCAGTTCTTC.

The DNA of the CDR3 is TGCAGTGCTAGAGATAACCCTCGGCCGAATGAAAAACTGTTTTTT. Its protein product is CSARDNPRPNEKLFF. The rearrangement links TRBV20-1 to TRBJ1-4; no clear D gene. The V and J ends lost 0 bases and 5 bases respectively, with 13 bases between them. The CDR3 is 15 residues long. Per germline, CDR1 DFQATT and CDR2 SNEGSKA (reference sequence).

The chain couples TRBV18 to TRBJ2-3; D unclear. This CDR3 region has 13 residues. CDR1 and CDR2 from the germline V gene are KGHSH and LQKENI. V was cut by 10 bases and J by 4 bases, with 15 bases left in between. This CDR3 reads CATLSYEADTQYF. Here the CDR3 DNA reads TGTGCCACCCTTTCTTATGAGGCAGATACGCAGTATTTT.

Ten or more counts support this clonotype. As DNA, the CDR3 is TGTGCCAGCAGAGTAGGACTAGCGGGGGGGAGCTCCTACAATGAGCAGTTCTTC. This gives the protein CASRVGLAGGSSYNEQFF. The gene calls are TRBV7-6 and TRBJ2-1, with 15 bases aligning to TRBD2. CDR1 is SGHVS, CDR2 FNYEAQ, per germline. With V trimmed by 6 bases and J by 0 bases, 6 bases remained unmatched. The CDR3 totals 18 residues.

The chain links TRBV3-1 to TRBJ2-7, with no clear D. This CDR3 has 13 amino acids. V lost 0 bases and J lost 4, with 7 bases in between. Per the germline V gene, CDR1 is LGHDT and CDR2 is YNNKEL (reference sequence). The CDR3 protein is CASSQDLLYEQYF. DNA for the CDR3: TGTGCCAGCAGCCAAGACTTACTTTACGAGCAGTACTTC.

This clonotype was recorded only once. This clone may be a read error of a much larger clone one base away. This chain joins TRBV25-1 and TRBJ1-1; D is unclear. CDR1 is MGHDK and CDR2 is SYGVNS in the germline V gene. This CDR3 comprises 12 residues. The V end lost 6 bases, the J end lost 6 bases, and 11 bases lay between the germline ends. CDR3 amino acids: CASRCGFSEAFF. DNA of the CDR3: TGTGCCAGCAGATGTGGTTTCTCTGAAGCTTTCTTT.

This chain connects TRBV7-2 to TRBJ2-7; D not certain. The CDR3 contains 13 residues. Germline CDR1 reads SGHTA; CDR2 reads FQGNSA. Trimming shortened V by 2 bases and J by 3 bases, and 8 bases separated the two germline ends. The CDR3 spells CASSLSQRYEQYF. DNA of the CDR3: TGTGCCAGCAGCTTATCACAACGCTACGAGCAGTACTTC.

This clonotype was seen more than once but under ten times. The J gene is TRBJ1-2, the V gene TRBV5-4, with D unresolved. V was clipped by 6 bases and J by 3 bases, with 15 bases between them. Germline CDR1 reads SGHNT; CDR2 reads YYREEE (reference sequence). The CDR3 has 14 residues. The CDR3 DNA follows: TGTGCCAGCACCAAACGGACGGAAGACTATGGCTACACCTTC. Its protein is CASTKRTEDYGYTF. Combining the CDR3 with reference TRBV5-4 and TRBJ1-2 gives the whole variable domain ETGVTQSPTHLIKTRGQQVTLRCSSQSGHNTVSWYQQALGQGPQFIFQYYREEENGRGNFPPRFSGLQFPNYSSELNVNALELDDSALYLCASTKRTEDYGYTFGSGTRLTVV.

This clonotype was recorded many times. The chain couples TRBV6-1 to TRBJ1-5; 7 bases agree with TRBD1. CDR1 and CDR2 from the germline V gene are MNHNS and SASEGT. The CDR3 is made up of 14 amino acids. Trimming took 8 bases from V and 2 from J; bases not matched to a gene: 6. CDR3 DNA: TGTGCCAGCTGGCCCGGACAGGGCAATCAGCCCCAGCATTTT. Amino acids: CASWPGQGNQPQHF.

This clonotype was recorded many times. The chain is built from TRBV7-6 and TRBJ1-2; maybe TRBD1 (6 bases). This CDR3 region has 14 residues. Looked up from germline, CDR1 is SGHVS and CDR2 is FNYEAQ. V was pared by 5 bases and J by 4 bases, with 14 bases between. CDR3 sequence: CASSVTQGSYGYTF. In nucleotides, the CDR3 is TGTGCCAGCAGCGTGACACAGGGTAGCTATGGCTACACCTTC.

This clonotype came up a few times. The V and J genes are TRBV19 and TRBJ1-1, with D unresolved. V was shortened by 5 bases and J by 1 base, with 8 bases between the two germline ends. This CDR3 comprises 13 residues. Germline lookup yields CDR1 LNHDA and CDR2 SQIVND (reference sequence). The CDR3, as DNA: TGTGCCAGTAGTCCCCGGGGGAACACTGAAGCTTTCTTT. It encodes CASSPRGNTEAFF.

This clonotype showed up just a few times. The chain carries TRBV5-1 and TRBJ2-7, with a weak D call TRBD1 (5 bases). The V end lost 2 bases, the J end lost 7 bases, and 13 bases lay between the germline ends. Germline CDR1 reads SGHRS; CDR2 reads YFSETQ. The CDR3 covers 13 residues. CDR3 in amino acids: CASSFSRAREQYF. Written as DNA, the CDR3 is TGCGCCAGCAGCTTTTCCAGGGCACGGGAGCAGTACTTC.

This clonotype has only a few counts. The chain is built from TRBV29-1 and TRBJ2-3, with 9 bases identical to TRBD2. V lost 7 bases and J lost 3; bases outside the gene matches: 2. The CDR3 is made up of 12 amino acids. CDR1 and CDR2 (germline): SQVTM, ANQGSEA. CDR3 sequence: CSGSGGTDTQYF. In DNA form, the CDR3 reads TGCAGCGGTAGCGGGGGTACAGATACGCAGTATTTT.

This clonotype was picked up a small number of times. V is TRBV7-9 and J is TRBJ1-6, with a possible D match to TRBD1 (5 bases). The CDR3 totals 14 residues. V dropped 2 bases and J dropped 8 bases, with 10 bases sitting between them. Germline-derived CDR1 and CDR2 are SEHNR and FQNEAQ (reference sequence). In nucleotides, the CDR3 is TGTGCCAGCAGCTTACAGGGTTTGGATTCACCCCTCCACTTT. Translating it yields CASSLQGLDSPLHF.

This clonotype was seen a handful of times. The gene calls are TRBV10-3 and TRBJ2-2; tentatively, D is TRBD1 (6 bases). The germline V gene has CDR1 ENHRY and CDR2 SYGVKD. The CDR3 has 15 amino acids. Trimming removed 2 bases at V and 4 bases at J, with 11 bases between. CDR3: CAISELRTATGELFF. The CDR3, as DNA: TGTGCCATCAGTGAGCTGAGGACAGCCACCGGGGAGCTGTTTTTT.

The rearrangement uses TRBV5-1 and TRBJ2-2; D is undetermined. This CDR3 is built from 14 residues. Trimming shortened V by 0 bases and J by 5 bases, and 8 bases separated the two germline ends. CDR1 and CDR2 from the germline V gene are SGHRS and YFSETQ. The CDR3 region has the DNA TGCGCCAGCAGCTTGGTGGTCGTGACCGGGGAGCTGTTTTTT. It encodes CASSLVVVTGELFF. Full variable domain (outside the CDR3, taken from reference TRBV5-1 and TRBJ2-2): KAGVTQTPRYLIKTRGQQVTLSCSPISGHRSVSWYQQTPGQGLQFLFEYFSETQRNKGNFPGRFSGRQFSNSRSEMNVSTLELGDSALYLCASSLVVVTGELFFGEGSRLTVL.

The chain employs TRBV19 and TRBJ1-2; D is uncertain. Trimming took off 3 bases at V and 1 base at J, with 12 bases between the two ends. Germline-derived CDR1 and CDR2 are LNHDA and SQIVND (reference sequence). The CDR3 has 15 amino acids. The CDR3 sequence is CASSIKRGVNYGYTF. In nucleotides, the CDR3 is TGTGCCAGTAGTATCAAACGCGGGGTTAACTATGGCTACACCTTC.

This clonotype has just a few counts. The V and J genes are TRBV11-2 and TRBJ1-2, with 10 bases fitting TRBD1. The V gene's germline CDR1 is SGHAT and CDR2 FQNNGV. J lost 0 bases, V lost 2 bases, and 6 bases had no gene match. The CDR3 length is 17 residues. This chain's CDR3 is CASSLFGTGATNYGYTF. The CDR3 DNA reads TGTGCCAGCAGCTTATTTGGGACAGGGGCTACTAACTATGGCTACACCTTC.

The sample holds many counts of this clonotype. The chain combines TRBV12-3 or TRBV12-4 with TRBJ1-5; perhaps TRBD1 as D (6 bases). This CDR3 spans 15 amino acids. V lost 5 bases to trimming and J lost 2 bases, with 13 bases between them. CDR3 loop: CASSSEGGGNQPQHF. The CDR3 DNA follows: TGTGCCAGCAGTAGTGAGGGGGGAGGCAATCAGCCCCAGCATTTT.

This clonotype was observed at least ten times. The CDR3: CASQAGPSSYEQYF. CDR3 bases: TGCGCCAGCCAAGCGGGTCCGAGCTCCTACGAGCAGTACTTC. The chain recombines TRBV5-1 with TRBJ2-7; D is possibly TRBD2 (6 bases). The V end lost 7 bases, the J end lost 0 bases, and 14 bases lay between the germline ends. CDR1 and CDR2 (germline): SGHRS, YFSETQ. The CDR3 has 14 residues.

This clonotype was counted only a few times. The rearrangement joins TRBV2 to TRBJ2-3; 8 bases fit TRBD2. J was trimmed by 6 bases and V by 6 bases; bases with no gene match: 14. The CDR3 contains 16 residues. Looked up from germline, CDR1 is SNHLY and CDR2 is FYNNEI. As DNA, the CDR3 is TGTGCCAGCAGACCAGCTAGCGGGCCCTCCGACGATACGCAGTATTTT. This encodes CASRPASGPSDDTQYF.

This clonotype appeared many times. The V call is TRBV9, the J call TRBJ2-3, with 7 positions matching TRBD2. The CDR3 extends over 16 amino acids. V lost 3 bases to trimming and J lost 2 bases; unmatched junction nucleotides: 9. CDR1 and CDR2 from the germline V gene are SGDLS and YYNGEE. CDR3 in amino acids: CASSGPVGGITDTQYF. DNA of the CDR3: TGTGCCAGCAGCGGCCCAGTGGGGGGGATCACAGATACGCAGTATTTT.

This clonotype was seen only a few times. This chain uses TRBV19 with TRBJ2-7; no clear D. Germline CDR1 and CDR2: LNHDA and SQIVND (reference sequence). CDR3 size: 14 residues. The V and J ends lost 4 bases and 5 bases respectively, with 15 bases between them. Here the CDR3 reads CASSSPLGEDEQYF. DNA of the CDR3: TGTGCCAGTAGTAGTCCCCTAGGAGAGGACGAGCAGTACTTC.

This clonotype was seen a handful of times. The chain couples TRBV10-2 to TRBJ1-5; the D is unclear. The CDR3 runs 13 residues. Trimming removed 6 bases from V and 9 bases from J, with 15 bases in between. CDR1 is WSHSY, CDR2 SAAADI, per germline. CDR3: CASSVNLDRPQHF. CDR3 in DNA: TGCGCCAGCAGCGTGAACCTCGATAGGCCCCAGCATTTT.

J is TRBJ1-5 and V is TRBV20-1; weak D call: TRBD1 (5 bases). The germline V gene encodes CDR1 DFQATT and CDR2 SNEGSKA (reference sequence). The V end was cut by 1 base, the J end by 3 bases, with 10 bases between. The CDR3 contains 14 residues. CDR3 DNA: TGCAGTGCTAGAGCGGGGGATGCCAATCAGCCCCAGCATTTT. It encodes CSARAGDANQPQHF.

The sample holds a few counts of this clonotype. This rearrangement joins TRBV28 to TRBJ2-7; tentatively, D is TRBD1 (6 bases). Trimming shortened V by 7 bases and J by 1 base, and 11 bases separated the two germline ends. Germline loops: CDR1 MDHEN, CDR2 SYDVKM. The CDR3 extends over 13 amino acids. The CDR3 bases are TGTGCCAGCAACCCAGGACAGTCCTACGAGCAGTACTTC. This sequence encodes CASNPGQSYEQYF.

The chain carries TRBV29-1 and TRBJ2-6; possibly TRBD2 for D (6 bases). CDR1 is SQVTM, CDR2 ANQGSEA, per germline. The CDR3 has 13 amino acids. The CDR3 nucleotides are TGCAGTGCTGGGGGGTCTGGGGCCAACGTCCTGACTTTC. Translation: CSAGGSGANVLTF.

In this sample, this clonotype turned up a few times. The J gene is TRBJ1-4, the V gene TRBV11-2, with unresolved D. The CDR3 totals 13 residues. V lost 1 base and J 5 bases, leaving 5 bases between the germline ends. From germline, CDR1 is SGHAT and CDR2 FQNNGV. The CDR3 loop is CASSLGLNEKLFF. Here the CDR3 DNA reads TGTGCCAGCAGCTTAGGCTTGAATGAAAAACTGTTTTTT.

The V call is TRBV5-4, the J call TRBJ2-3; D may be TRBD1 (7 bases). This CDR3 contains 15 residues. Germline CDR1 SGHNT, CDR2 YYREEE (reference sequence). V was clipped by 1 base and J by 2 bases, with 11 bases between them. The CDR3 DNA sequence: TGTGCCAGCAGCTTGCAGGGGGGATTCACAGATACGCAGTATTTT. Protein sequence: CASSLQGGFTDTQYF.